A selection of T cell receptor beta chains follows, all from one sample in a study of blood T cell repertoires in COVID-19. TCRdb's table, derived via immunoSEQ multiplex PCR, lists solely in-frame clones and lacks some. The sample contains some 130,000 clones, about 92% of which appear only once. Sequenced sample: peripheral blood. The receptor set was obtained from a man aged 55 to 70 with COVID-19, enrolled during active disease. Both conserved end residues are part of each CDR3. Fields, in order: CDR3 DNA, CDR3 protein, clone size, J gene, V gene, D gene. D genes are given only for firm matches. A clone size is listed for some rows: how often the clone was seen (once, few, many), or a class if it is expanded.

TGTGCCATCAGTCCCGACGGACACCTGAACACTGAAGCTTTCTTT,CAISPDGHLNTEAFF,-,TRBJ1-1,TRBV10-3,-
TGTGCCTGGAGTCGGACGACAGGGGCCCTCACAGATACGCAGTATTTT,CAWSRTTGALTDTQYF,-,TRBJ2-3,TRBV30,TRBD1
TGCAGCGGAGTAGACACCAACACTGAAGCTTTCTTT,CSGVDTNTEAFF,-,TRBJ1-1,TRBV29-1,-
TGTGCCAGCAGACCTCAGGGGATCTGGAACACTGAAGCTTTCTTT,CASRPQGIWNTEAFF,-,TRBJ1-1,TRBV5-6,-
TGTGCCAGCAGCGGACTAGCGGAGACCTCCTACGAGCAGTACTTC,CASSGLAETSYEQYF,-,TRBJ2-7,TRBV9,TRBD2
TGTGCCAGCAGCGTAGCTTCCTCCGGAGTAGGCGGGGAGCTGTTTTTT,CASSVASSGVGGELFF,-,TRBJ2-2,TRBV9,-
TGTGCCAGCAGCCAAAAGACAGGGAATTCACCCCTCCACTTT,CASSQKTGNSPLHF,-,TRBJ1-6,TRBV9,TRBD1
TGCGCCAGCAGCTTGGCGTCAGCGGGGGGCGCGGGTTATTCTGAAGCTTTCTTT,CASSLASAGGAGYSEAFF,-,TRBJ1-1,TRBV5-1,-
TGCGCCAGCAGCTTAATGGTCGGGGGCACAGATACGCAGTATTTT,CASSLMVGGTDTQYF,-,TRBJ2-3,TRBV5-1,-
TGTGCCAGCTCACCGGGCGAAACTCAAGAGACCCAGTACTTC,CASSPGETQETQYF,-,TRBJ2-5,TRBV18,-
TGTGCCAGCAGCCAAGTCTGGGACAGGGAAATGTGGGCTTTCTTT,CASSQVWDREMWAFF,-,TRBJ1-1,TRBV4-2,TRBD1
TGTGCCACCGGGACAGGGGGCGTTCACGAGCAGTACTTC,CATGTGGVHEQYF,-,TRBJ2-7,TRBV25-1,TRBD1
TGTGCCAGCAGCGTTAGTGGGACAGCAACCTACGAGCAGTACTTC,CASSVSGTATYEQYF,-,TRBJ2-7,TRBV9,TRBD1
TGCGCCAGCAGCTTAAGGGACAGAGAATACGAGCAGTACTTC,CASSLRDREYEQYF,-,TRBJ2-7,TRBV5-1,TRBD1
TGTGCCAGCAGCTCCTTCGGAGGGTTACTAGATACGCAGTATTTT,CASSSFGGLLDTQYF,many,TRBJ2-3,TRBV7-9,-
TGTGCCAGTAGTACGGACAGCCACACTGAAGCTTTCTTT,CASSTDSHTEAFF,-,TRBJ1-1,TRBV19,-
TGTGCCAGCAGCTTAGGGGTAAAGAACACTGAAGCTTTCTTT,CASSLGVKNTEAFF,-,TRBJ1-1,TRBV5-8,-
TGCAGCGTGACGACCTACACGGGACTGAGCACAGATACGCAGTATTTT,CSVTTYTGLSTDTQYF,-,TRBJ2-3,TRBV29-1,-
TGTGCCAGCAGCCTACGCATGAACACTGAAGCTTTCTTT,CASSLRMNTEAFF,-,TRBJ1-1,TRBV5-8,-
TGTGCCAGCAGCCAGGGGGCGCGGGAGACCCAGTACTTC,CASSQGARETQYF,-,TRBJ2-5,TRBV3-1/TRBV3-2,-
TGTGCCAGTAGTGGGCAGTCAGCAACTAATGAAAAACTGTTTTTT,CASSGQSATNEKLFF,-,TRBJ1-4,TRBV19,-
TGTGCCAGCAGCCCAACTAGTAATCTCTACGAGCAGTACTTC,CASSPTSNLYEQYF,-,TRBJ2-7,TRBV13,-
TGTGCCTGGAGCTCTACTAGCAATCAGCCCCAGCATTTT,CAWSSTSNQPQHF,-,TRBJ1-5,TRBV30,-
TGTGCCTGGGACGGGACAGGGGTCTACGAGCAGTACTTC,CAWDGTGVYEQYF,-,TRBJ2-7,TRBV30,TRBD1
TGCAGCGTTAATAGCGGAGGCTCCTACGAGCAGTACTTC,CSVNSGGSYEQYF,-,TRBJ2-7,TRBV29-1,-
TGTGCCACCAGTGAGGGAGGGTGGACAGATACGCAGTATTTT,CATSEGGWTDTQYF,-,TRBJ2-3,TRBV24-1,TRBD2
TGTGCCAGCAGTCGAATGGTCCGGGACAGGGACACCCAGCAGTACTTC,CASSRMVRDRDTQQYF,-,TRBJ2-7,TRBV6-6,TRBD1
TGTGCCAGCAGAGCCAGACAGGATGGCGGGGAGCTGTTTTTT,CASRARQDGGELFF,-,TRBJ2-2,TRBV6-6,-
TGTGCCACCAGGCCCGGGGACAGGCGGTCTGGCTACACCTTC,CATRPGDRRSGYTF,-,TRBJ1-2,TRBV15,TRBD1
TGTGCCAGCAGCGTACCGAGTCACGAGCAGTACTTC,CASSVPSHEQYF,-,TRBJ2-7,TRBV7-9,-
TGTGCCAGCAGTTGGGGACAGGGGAATACCGGGGAGCTGTTTTTT,CASSWGQGNTGELFF,-,TRBJ2-2,TRBV6-5,TRBD1
TGTGCCAGCAGCTGGACAGAAACGGGGACCACTGAAGCTTTCTTT,CASSWTETGTTEAFF,-,TRBJ1-1,TRBV5-6,-
TGTGCCAGCAGCATGGGACAGCTAGCAACCAAACGAGGGACCCAGTACTTC,CASSMGQLATKRGTQYF,-,TRBJ2-5,TRBV21-1,-
TGTGCCAGCAGTTTACAGGGCGCCTCAGAGACCCAGTACTTC,CASSLQGASETQYF,-,TRBJ2-5,TRBV28,-
TGCGCCAGCAGCCAAGATCCTAGCGGGAAGTACAATGAGCAGTTCTTC,CASSQDPSGKYNEQFF,-,TRBJ2-1,TRBV4-3,TRBD2
TGCGCCAGCAACCCAGGCGGGAGTCCAAGAGGGGAGACCCAGTACTTC,CASNPGGSPRGETQYF,-,TRBJ2-5,TRBV5-1,TRBD2
TGTGCCAGCAGCCCCGGGTTCGCTGGGGGGAATCAGCCCCAGCATTTT,CASSPGFAGGNQPQHF,-,TRBJ1-5,TRBV7-6,-